The 10 T cell receptor beta chains reported below all come from one sample, sequenced in a study of control samples from healthy donors and cancer patients. Produced via immunoSEQ multiplex PCR; TCRdb's table is partial and in-frame only. There are some 130,000 clones in the sample; about 85% occur only once, and roughly 8.7% lies in the top ten. Source material: blood. The receptors come from a woman aged 25 to 45 in good health.

V and J are TRBV30 and TRBJ2-7, with D tentatively TRBD1 (5 bases). The CDR3 contains 11 residues. Germline V lookup: CDR1 GTSNPN, CDR2 SVGIG (reference sequence). V lost 4 bases and J 2 bases, leaving 6 bases between the germline ends. DNA of the CDR3: TGTGCCTGGAAGGGGCCCTACGAGCAGTACTTC. Residues: CAWKGPYEQYF.

The V gene is TRBV5-1, the J gene TRBJ2-4; 7 positions agree with TRBD1. From germline, CDR1 is SGHRS and CDR2 YFSETQ. The CDR3 contains 18 residues. With 4 bases clipped from V and 0 bases from J, the junction kept 13 bases outside the gene matches. CDR3 nucleotides: TGCGCCAGCAGCCCGTCAACGGGACAGCTATTAGCCAAAAACATTCAGTACTTC. Translating gives CASSPSTGQLLAKNIQYF.

The chain uses TRBV5-6 and TRBJ2-5; 10 nucleotides match TRBD1. The germline CDR1 and CDR2 sequences are SGHDT and YYEEEE. V dropped 0 bases and J dropped 4; count of bases not matched to a gene: 3. The CDR3 sequence is 15 residues long. As DNA, the CDR3 is TGTGCCAGCAGCTTGGGAGGACAGGGGGGAGAGACCCAGTACTTC. This sequence encodes CASSLGGQGGETQYF.

The chain couples TRBV7-8 to TRBJ2-7; 10 bases map to TRBD1. V trimming: 7 bases; J trimming: 0 bases; junction bases outside the gene matches: 9. The CDR3 is made up of 16 amino acids. Per the germline V gene, CDR1 is SGHVS and CDR2 is FQNEAQ. CDR3 in amino acids: CASTEWDRGSSYEQYF. CDR3 DNA sequence: TGTGCCAGCACCGAATGGGACAGGGGAAGCTCCTACGAGCAGTACTTC.

The chain carries TRBV7-2 and TRBJ1-6; the D gene is possibly TRBD1 (6 bases). Deletions cut 5 bases from V and 6 bases from J, with 17 bases between. CDR1 is SGHTA and CDR2 is FQGNSA in the germline V gene. This CDR3 is built from 16 residues. CDR3 sequence: CASSPRPGQFNSPLHF. The CDR3 coding sequence is TGTGCCAGCAGCCCAAGGCCGGGACAATTTAATTCACCCCTCCACTTT.

The rearrangement joins TRBV29-1 to TRBJ2-5; D remains unclear. CDR3 length: 14 residues. Trimming removed 6 bases at V and 1 base at J, with 15 bases between. Germline lookup yields CDR1 SQVTM and CDR2 ANQGSEA. The CDR3 loop is CSVAPQNLQETQYF. DNA for the CDR3: TGCAGCGTGGCCCCACAGAATCTCCAAGAGACCCAGTACTTC.

This sequence joins TRBV30 and TRBJ1-3; 7 nucleotides match TRBD1. This CDR3 contains 16 residues. Trimming cost V 4 bases and J 0 bases; bases outside gene matches: 9. CDR1 is GTSNPN and CDR2 is SVGIG in the germline V gene (reference sequence). The CDR3 reads CAWTGGSHYSGNTIYF. DNA of the CDR3: TGTGCCTGGACAGGGGGTTCCCACTACTCTGGAAACACCATATATTTT.

The J gene is TRBJ1-5, the V gene TRBV24-1, with D possibly matching TRBD1 (5 bases). The CDR3 extends over 15 amino acids. Germline V gene sequence: CDR1 KGHDR, CDR2 SFDVKD. The germline V and J ends were trimmed by 4 bases and 3 bases, with 12 bases remaining between them. The CDR3 is CATSDGTVSNQPQHF. CDR3 bases: TGTGCCACCAGTGACGGGACGGTCTCCAATCAGCCCCAGCATTTT.

The chain joins TRBV29-1 to TRBJ1-1; D unclear. Germline CDR1 SQVTM, CDR2 ANQGSEA. V was clipped by 1 base and J by 10 bases, with 10 bases between them. The length of the CDR3 is 11 residues. CDR3 nucleotide sequence: TGCAGCGTTGAAGTAGTGGGTGGAGCTTTCTTT. Its translation: CSVEVVGGAFF.

V gene TRBV19 combines with J gene TRBJ1-5, with D unresolved. Germline V gives CDR1 LNHDA, CDR2 SQIVND (reference sequence). Trimming took off 4 bases at V and 2 bases at J, with 15 bases between the two ends. This CDR3 region has 16 residues. CDR3 sequence: CASSTPVGWGNQPQHF. CDR3 DNA: TGTGCCAGTAGTACCCCCGTGGGGTGGGGCAATCAGCCCCAGCATTTT.